The TCR beta chain described here comes from a study of tumor-infiltrating lymphocytes in primary liver carcinoma. From around 520 ng of total RNA, TCR beta-specific cDNA was reverse-transcribed using a constant-region primer. Libraries covering TCR beta were generated through three nested multiplex PCR rounds (using a slightly modified ARM-PCR). PCR rounds one and two used TRBV1-TRBV30 forward primers with a C-beta reverse primer for around 9 cycles each. One entry per CDR3 protein results from TCRdb running MiXCR on the multiplex PCR reads. The table includes roughly 91,000 distinct CDR3 sequences, 55% to 75% detected once. A word on this clonotype: Its antigen is unknown. Germline is not matched at one junction end, which may reflect a read error.

This CDR3 comprises 16 residues. Germline values: CDR1 MNHNS, CDR2 SASEGT. From unsorted bulk tissue weighing roughly 17-34 mg, DNA and RNA were co-extracted. Patients had chronic HBV infection and were treatment-naive. Study-level findings and limits: When set against blood, tumors had a significantly higher top-250-clone fraction (p = 0.039).

The receptor was derived from a woman aged 55 to 70 with primary liver carcinoma and hepatitis B virus infection. The genes are TRBV6-1 and TRBJ1-5; perhaps TRBD1 as D (5 bases). The sequenced sample was liver tumor tissue from sampling region 5. Described subset: tumor region T5, tumor centre. CDR3 loop: CVSSERGHFSNQPQHF. DNA of the CDR3: TGTGTCAGCAGTGAACGTGGACATTTTAGCAATCAGCCCCAGCATTTC.